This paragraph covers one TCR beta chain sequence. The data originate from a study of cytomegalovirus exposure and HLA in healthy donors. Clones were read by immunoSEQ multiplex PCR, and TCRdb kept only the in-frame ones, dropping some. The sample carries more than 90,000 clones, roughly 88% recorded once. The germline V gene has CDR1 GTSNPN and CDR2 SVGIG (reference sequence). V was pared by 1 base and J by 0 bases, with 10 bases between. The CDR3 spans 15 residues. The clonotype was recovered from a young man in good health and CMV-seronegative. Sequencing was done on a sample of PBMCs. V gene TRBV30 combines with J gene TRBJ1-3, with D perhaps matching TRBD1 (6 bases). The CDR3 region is CAWSDTGHSGNTIYF. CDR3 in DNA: TGTGCCTGGAGTGACACGGGACACTCTGGAAACACCATATATTTT.